These 11 T cell receptor beta chains came from one sample sequenced in a study of T cell repertoires in cytomegalovirus infection. TCRdb passed the reads through MiXCR, listing each CDR3 protein once. Of 310,000 or so distinct CDR3 sequences listed, 9.6% were seen once; the top ten hold less than 3%. The sample was PBMCs. These receptors all stem from a human donor in good health (CMV status not recorded). Some clones in this sample may be carry-over from other donors' samples.

A note on this clonotype: A clone one base away is much larger, so this may be a read error. The chain recombines TRBV5-5 with TRBJ2-5; possibly TRBD1 for D (6 bases). The CDR3 is 14 residues long. V shed 8 bases and J shed 5 bases, with 19 bases lying between them. CDR1 is SGHKS, CDR2 YYEKEE, per germline (reference sequence). Here the CDR3 reads CARSRRQARETQYF. CDR3 in DNA: TGTGCCAGAAGCCGCCGACAGGCCAGGGAGACCCAGTACTTC.

There are many counts of this clonotype. V is TRBV20-1 and J is TRBJ1-1; no reliable D call. Trimming removed 3 bases at V and 3 bases at J, with 14 bases between. CDR1 is DFQATT and CDR2 is SNEGSKA in the germline V gene (reference sequence). This CDR3 is built from 14 residues. This CDR3 reads CSASGEKGDTEAFF. In DNA, the CDR3 is TGCAGTGCTAGTGGGGAGAAAGGCGACACTGAAGCTTTCTTT.

V gene TRBV28 combines with J gene TRBJ1-6, with TRBD1 identical over 9 bases. CDR3 length: 15 residues. Trimming removed 6 bases from V and 10 bases from J; junction bases left unmatched: 10. Per the germline V gene, CDR1 is MDHEN and CDR2 is SYDVKM. CDR3 DNA: TGTGCCAGCAGCCTGACCGGACAGGGGCGCTCACCCCTCCACTTT. This translates into CASSLTGQGRSPLHF.

V gene TRBV4-2 combines with J gene TRBJ2-1; tentative D call: TRBD1 (5 bases). Trimming left V 1 base short and J 5 bases short, with 15 bases between. Per germline, CDR1 LGHNA and CDR2 YNFKEQ. This CDR3 spans 16 amino acids. CDR3 protein: CASSQGRAREHNEQFF. As DNA, the CDR3 is TGTGCCAGCAGCCAAGGACGGGCCAGGGAACACAATGAGCAGTTCTTC.

There are many counts of this clonotype. V and J are TRBV29-1 and TRBJ2-4; TRBD1 matches at 12 bases. The CDR3 length is 18 residues. With V trimmed by 1 base and J by 0 bases, 7 bases remained unmatched. Per the germline V gene, CDR1 is SQVTM and CDR2 is ANQGSEA. The CDR3: CSVEGGTGGSLAKNIQYF. The CDR3 region has the DNA TGCAGCGTTGAAGGTGGGACAGGGGGCTCCTTAGCCAAAAACATTCAGTACTTC.

This clonotype was picked up a small number of times. DNA for the CDR3: TGCAGTGCTTCACCGGGACAGAAATCTATCGACAACTATGGCTACACCTTC. Protein sequence: CSASPGQKSIDNYGYTF. The rearrangement joins TRBV20-1 to TRBJ1-2; 7 bases fit TRBD1. The CDR3 has 17 amino acids. The V gene end was trimmed by 5 bases and the J gene end by 2 bases; junction bases not matched to a gene: 17. Germline-derived CDR1 and CDR2 are DFQATT and SNEGSKA (reference sequence).

This clonotype was seen only a few times. The rearrangement joins TRBV7-8 to TRBJ2-7, with D unresolved. CDR1 SGHVS and CDR2 FQNEAQ come from the germline V gene. The CDR3 is 10 residues long. V was clipped by 7 bases and J by 6 bases, with 7 bases between them. The CDR3 DNA reads TGTGCCAGCACCCAAGCCGAGCAGTACTTC. Its protein is CASTQAEQYF.

This clonotype was recorded many times. This chain uses TRBV19 with TRBJ1-5, with D hard to call. The CDR3 runs to 16 residues. Germline V gene lookup returns CDR1 LNHDA and CDR2 SQIVND (reference sequence). V was clipped by 6 bases and J by 6 bases, with 21 bases between them. The CDR3, as DNA: TGTGCCAGTAGCTCGGAGCACCGCGGAGGAGGTCAGCCCCAGCATTTT. Encoded protein: CASSSEHRGGGQPQHF. Full variable domain (rest looked up from reference TRBV19 and TRBJ1-5): DGGITQSPKYLFRKEGQNVTLSCEQNLNHDAMYWYRQDPGQGLRLIYYSQIVNDFQKGDIAEGYSVSREKKESFPLTVTSAQKNPTAFYLCASSSEHRGGGQPQHFGDGTRLSIL.

The chain couples TRBV11-3 to TRBJ1-6; 7 nucleotides agree with TRBD1. CDR1 and CDR2 from the germline V gene are SGHNT and YENEEA. V was pared by 5 bases and J by 7 bases, with 8 bases of the junction left unmatched. The CDR3 consists of 15 residues. This CDR3 reads CASSATGERNSPLHF. As DNA, the CDR3 is TGTGCCAGCAGCGCAACAGGGGAGCGCAATTCACCCCTCCACTTT.

Ten or more counts support this clonotype. J is TRBJ2-2 and V is TRBV11-3; 11 bases are shared with TRBD1. CDR1 and CDR2 (germline): SGHNT, YENEEA. This CDR3 comprises 17 residues. After removal of 0 bases from V and 6 bases from J, the junction contained 6 bases not matched to a gene. CDR3 coding DNA: TGTGCCAGCAGCTTAGAAGGGTTGGGACAGGGGGCCGGGGAGCTGTTTTTT. Its translation is CASSLEGLGQGAGELFF.

This clonotype was seen ten or more times. This sequence joins TRBV28 and TRBJ1-4; maybe TRBD1 (6 bases). CDR3 length: 15 residues. V lost 7 bases and J lost 9, with 21 bases in between. Germline assignment: CDR1 MDHEN and CDR2 SYDVKM. The CDR3 sequence is CASNSPDQGNKKLFF. The CDR3, as DNA: TGTGCCAGCAACTCGCCTGACCAGGGGAATAAAAAACTGTTTTTT.